Shown below are 7 T cell receptor beta chains from a single sample sequenced in a study of blood T cell repertoires in COVID-19. Profiled with immunoSEQ multiplex PCR; TCRdb holds only in-frame clones, not every one. The sample has about 400,000 clones; 70% to 90% are singletons. Specimen: PBMCs or T cells enriched from blood (not recorded which). The receptor source for this set is a woman aged 18-30 years with acute COVID-19.

The chain is built from TRBV5-4 and TRBJ2-7, with a possible D match to TRBD2 (5 bases). Trimming removed 4 bases at V and 1 base at J, with 9 bases between. CDR1 and CDR2 from the germline V gene are SGHNT and YYREEE (reference sequence). CDR3 length equals 13 residues. This chain's CDR3 is CASSTGYSYEQYF. In DNA, the CDR3 is TGTGCCAGCAGCACGGGGTATTCCTACGAGCAGTACTTC.

As regards this clone: Different DNA sequences within this sample yield the same CDR3. The chain employs TRBV18 and TRBJ2-7; 8 nucleotides match TRBD1. The J segment lost 4 bases and the V segment lost 2 bases, leaving 4 bases of the junction unmatched. The CDR3 covers 14 residues. CDR1 is KGHSH, CDR2 LQKENI, per germline. The CDR3 here is CASSPRQGTYEQYF. The DNA for the CDR3 is TGTGCCAGCTCACCAAGACAGGGGACTTACGAGCAGTACTTC.

V and J are TRBV19 and TRBJ2-1; 9 bases are shared with TRBD2. Per germline, CDR1 LNHDA and CDR2 SQIVND (reference sequence). The length of the CDR3 is 14 residues. V shed 10 bases, J shed 2 bases, and the junction held 6 bases outside the gene matches. This CDR3 is CATSGLATYNEQFF. The CDR3 nucleotides read TGTGCCACTTCGGGACTAGCTACCTACAATGAGCAGTTCTTC.

This rearrangement joins TRBV27 to TRBJ1-3; D may be TRBD1 (6 bases). In germline, CDR1 is MNHEY, CDR2 SMNVEV (reference sequence). V dropped 2 bases and J dropped 4 bases, with 12 bases sitting between them. The CDR3 totals 15 residues. CDR3 amino acids: CASSLRGAEGNTIYF. The CDR3, as DNA: TGTGCCAGCAGTTTACGGGGGGCAGAGGGAAACACCATATATTTT.

J is TRBJ1-6 and V is TRBV5-1; 8 positions agree with TRBD1. The CDR3 covers 15 residues. Per the germline V gene, CDR1 is SGHRS and CDR2 is YFSETQ. V gave up 4 bases and J gave up 10 bases; unmatched junction bases: 10. CDR3 sequence reads: CASSPLTGEDSPLHF. As DNA, the CDR3 is TGCGCCAGCAGCCCCCTGACAGGGGAAGACTCACCCCTCCACTTT.

V usage is TRBV25-1 and J usage is TRBJ2-3, with D unresolved. The germline gives CDR1 MGHDK, CDR2 SYGVNS. V lost 6 bases to trimming and J lost 0 bases, with 7 bases between them. This CDR3 has 13 amino acids. In DNA, the CDR3 is TGTGCCAGCAGAAAATCTAGCACAGATACGCAGTATTTT. This sequence encodes CASRKSSTDTQYF.

The V call is TRBV18, the J call TRBJ2-7; 7 bases are a match to TRBD1. Germline-derived CDR1 and CDR2 are KGHSH and LQKENI. CDR3 length: 17 residues. The ends lost 3 bases at V and 0 bases at J; junction bases unmatched: 11. This CDR3 is CASSPSTGSGISYEQYF. The CDR3 region has the DNA TGTGCCAGCTCACCCTCGACAGGGTCGGGGATCTCCTACGAGCAGTACTTC.